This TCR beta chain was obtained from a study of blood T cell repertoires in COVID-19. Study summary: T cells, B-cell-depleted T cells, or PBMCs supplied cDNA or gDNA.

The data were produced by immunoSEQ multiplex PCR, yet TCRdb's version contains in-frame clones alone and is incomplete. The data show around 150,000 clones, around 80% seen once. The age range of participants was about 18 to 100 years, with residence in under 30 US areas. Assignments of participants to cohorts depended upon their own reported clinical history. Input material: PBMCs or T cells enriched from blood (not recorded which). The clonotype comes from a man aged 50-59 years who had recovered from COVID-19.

The CDR3 DNA sequence: TGTGCCAGCTCACCCCCACCCGGGGGGGCCCCTTTAAACAAAAACATTCAGTACTTC. Its translation: CASSPPPGGAPLNKNIQYF. The chain joins TRBV18 to TRBJ2-4, with 8 bases that match TRBD2. Germline loops: CDR1 KGHSH, CDR2 LQKENI. Germline trimming cut 3 bases from V and 3 bases from J; bases unmatched to any gene: 16. The CDR3 runs 19 residues.